This TCR beta chain was recovered during a study of blood T cell repertoires in COVID-19. At the level of the study: The origin of the acute and convalescent COVID-19 samples was the United States, Italy and Spain. The analysed material was cDNA or gDNA that came from T cells, B-cell-depleted T cells, or PBMCs.

Original handling: Estimates of nucleated cell counts were drawn from the amplification of reference gene primers. Repertoires were generated with immunoSEQ multiplex PCR, while TCRdb's copy carries only in-frame clones and drops some. The V and J calls and clone size are taken from that table; D and trimming were inferred from the DNA. The data show roughly 10,000 clones, around 90% seen once. V shed 7 bases and J shed 0 bases, with 12 bases lying between them. The CDR3 extends over 15 amino acids. CDR1 and CDR2 (germline): LNHDA, SQIVND (reference sequence). This receptor was obtained from a man aged 30 to 39 with active or convalescent COVID-19. J is TRBJ2-2 and V is TRBV19, with D hard to call. The source material was peripheral blood. In nucleotides, the CDR3 is TGTGCCAGTACCCCACTGAACCCGAACACCGGGGAGCTGTTTTTT. Translation: CASTPLNPNTGELFF.